The 21 T cell receptor beta chains reported below all come from one sample, sequenced in a study of identical twins. In TCRdb, the 5' RACE reads were re-called with MiXCR into one record per CDR3 protein. The repertoire includes 750,000 to 950,000 distinct CDR3 sequences, roughly 12% of them detected once, and roughly 1.5% sits in the top ten. These records were also assigned to another study, of yellow fever vaccine responses in identical twins.

Sequencing was performed on PBMCs. These receptor sequences come from a woman aged 18-30 years in good health.

The chain uses TRBV10-3 and TRBJ2-7, with D perhaps TRBD2 (6 bases). Trimming took off 3 bases at V and 3 bases at J, with 9 bases between the two ends. This CDR3 comprises 13 residues. The germline V gene encodes CDR1 ENHRY and CDR2 SYGVKD. The CDR3 reads CAISEGDFYEQYF. The CDR3 DNA sequence: TGTGCCATCAGTGAAGGGGACTTCTACGAGCAGTACTTC.

This clonotype was observed a handful of times. The chain has TRBV6-5 and TRBJ2-3, with TRBD2 matching over 11 bases. CDR1 and CDR2 (germline): MNHEY, SVGAGI. CDR3 length: 15 residues. V shed 6 bases and J 5 bases; nucleotides not matched to a gene: 7. The DNA for the CDR3 is TGTGCCAGCAGGTTAGCGGGGGGGCCAATAGATACGCAGTATTTT. Amino acid sequence: CASRLAGGPIDTQYF.

The J gene is TRBJ2-7, the V gene TRBV12-3 or TRBV12-4; 9 bases agree with TRBD1. The CDR3 has 13 amino acids. V dropped 7 bases and J dropped 5; count of bases not matched to a gene: 6. DNA for the CDR3: TGTGCCAGCACCCGACAGGGGGTCGACGAGCAGTACTTC. This sequence encodes CASTRQGVDEQYF.

The sample holds a few counts of this clonotype. The chain recombines TRBV7-3 with TRBJ2-1; D is possibly TRBD1 (6 bases). This CDR3 contains 16 residues. The ends were cut back, 5 bases at V and 0 bases at J, with 14 bases in the middle. Germline values: CDR1 SGHTA, CDR2 FQGTGA. The CDR3 here is CASSTTGDNSYNEQFF. In DNA form, the CDR3 reads TGTGCCAGCAGCACAACCGGGGACAACTCCTACAATGAGCAGTTCTTC.

The chain has TRBV11-3 and TRBJ2-1, with D tentatively TRBD2 (6 bases). The CDR3 consists of 14 residues. Between the trimmed V and J ends, which lost 4 bases and 3 bases, there was a span of 10 bases. Per the germline V gene, CDR1 is SGHNT and CDR2 is YENEEA. The CDR3 DNA is TGTGCCAGCAGCTCAGCGGGCATCTACAATGAGCAGTTCTTC. Its translation is CASSSAGIYNEQFF.

V gene TRBV6-1 combines with J gene TRBJ1-2, with no clear D. The CDR3 is 15 residues long. CDR1 and CDR2 from the germline V gene are MNHNS and SASEGT. V lost 0 bases, J lost 1 base, and 9 bases lay in between. Here the CDR3 DNA reads TGTGCCAGCAGTGAAGCGTCGGGTTTTAACTATGGCTACACCTTC. This translates into CASSEASGFNYGYTF.

The genes are TRBV20-1 and TRBJ2-2; D gene ambiguous. The CDR3 has 14 residues. The germline gives CDR1 DFQATT, CDR2 SNEGSKA (reference sequence). Trimming shortened V by 2 bases and J by 2 bases, and 9 bases separated the two germline ends. The CDR3 DNA is TGCAGTGCTAGAAGTCCTACAAACACCGGGGAGCTGTTTTTT. It encodes CSARSPTNTGELFF.

This clonotype was seen a few times. J is TRBJ2-5 and V is TRBV23-1, with a possible D match to TRBD2 (6 bases). TRBV23-1 is annotated as an ORF whose role is uncertain. The germline V and J ends were trimmed by 10 bases and 5 bases, with 17 bases remaining between them. This CDR3 is built from 13 residues. The CDR3 bases are TGCGCCACCAAGGGGCGGAGGGGCGAGACCCAGTACTTC. Protein sequence: CATKGRRGETQYF.

This clonotype was seen only a few times. The chain is built from TRBV28 and TRBJ1-6; D gene ambiguous. The CDR3 runs 12 residues. V lost 7 bases to trimming and J lost 9 bases, with 10 bases between them. Germline loops: CDR1 MDHEN, CDR2 SYDVKM. The CDR3 here is CASTTFGSPLHF. The CDR3 region has the DNA TGTGCCAGCACGACTTTCGGTTCACCCCTCCACTTT.

This clonotype was counted only a few times. V usage is TRBV6-1 and J usage is TRBJ2-6; 9 positions agree with TRBD2. The CDR3 has 16 amino acids. V was pared by 7 bases and J by 4 bases, with 8 bases of the junction left unmatched. Germline values: CDR1 MNHNS, CDR2 SASEGT. CDR3 sequence (DNA): TGTGCCAGCAAATCTAGCGGGGTCGCCGGGGCCAACGTCCTGACTTTC. Protein: CASKSSGVAGANVLTF.

V and J are TRBV7-3 and TRBJ2-2; TRBD1 aligns across 10 bases. This CDR3 region has 17 residues. Germline V gene data show CDR1 as SGHTA and CDR2 as FQGTGA. V gave up 5 bases and J gave up 2 bases; unmatched junction bases: 8. The CDR3, as DNA: TGTGCCAGCAGCCCAAACCGGGACAGGGGTAACACCGGGGAGCTGTTTTTT. It encodes CASSPNRDRGNTGELFF.

This clonotype was observed a handful of times. This sequence joins TRBV11-2 and TRBJ1-1; D uncertain. Per the germline V gene, CDR1 is SGHAT and CDR2 is FQNNGV. CDR3 length: 16 amino acids. V was cut by 2 bases and J by 2 bases, with 15 bases left in between. The CDR3 DNA sequence: TGTGCCAGCAGCTTACAATATGTTCTATCAAACACTGAAGCTTTCTTT. This translates into CASSLQYVLSNTEAFF.

This clonotype was seen a handful of times. This rearrangement joins TRBV3-1 to TRBJ2-7, with D possibly TRBD1 on 6 matching bases. Germline values: CDR1 LGHDT, CDR2 YNNKEL (reference sequence). Trimming stripped 0 bases from V and 4 bases from J, with 10 bases between. The CDR3 is 14 residues long. CDR3 in amino acids: CASSQDLGGYEQYV. Here the CDR3 DNA reads TGTGCCAGCAGCCAAGATTTAGGGGGTTACGAGCAGTACGTC.

The table lists this clonotype with a few counts. This chain connects TRBV7-3 to TRBJ2-1, with D uncertain. The CDR3 sequence is 13 residues long. V was shortened by 1 base and J by 11 bases, with 12 bases between the two germline ends. Germline V CDR1 and CDR2: SGHTA, FQGTGA. The chain's CDR3 is CASSLMERRKQFF. The CDR3 DNA follows: TGTGCCAGCAGCTTAATGGAGAGGCGGAAGCAGTTCTTC.

This clonotype was recorded a few times. The chain recombines TRBV6-5 with TRBJ2-1, with unresolved D. Germline V CDR1 and CDR2: MNHEY, SVGAGI. The CDR3 has 15 residues. The V and J ends lost 0 bases and 9 bases respectively, with 15 bases between them. The CDR3 DNA reads TGTGCCAGCAGTTACTCGAGTAGGGCTTTGTCTGAGCAGTTCTTC. Residues: CASSYSSRALSEQFF.

This chain connects TRBV7-2 to TRBJ2-7; D tentatively fits TRBD1 or TRBD2 (5 bases each). V dropped 1 base and J dropped 0 bases, with 16 bases sitting between them. In germline, CDR1 is SGHTA, CDR2 FQGNSA. This CDR3 spans 17 amino acids. Written as DNA, the CDR3 is TGTGCCAGCAGCTTAGGGGCCGGGACGGCCAGCTCCTACGAGCAGTACTTC. Its translation: CASSLGAGTASSYEQYF.

The chain joins TRBV5-5 to TRBJ2-1, with D maybe TRBD1 (6 bases). This CDR3 has 16 amino acids. Trimming removed 5 bases from V and 8 bases from J, with 23 bases in between. Germline values: CDR1 SGHKS, CDR2 YYEKEE (reference sequence). For the CDR3, the DNA is TGTGCCAGCAGTCCCTCAATCGGGACAAGGCTTGATGAGCAGTTCTTC. Its translation: CASSPSIGTRLDEQFF.

This clonotype appeared a few times. The J gene is TRBJ2-5, the V gene TRBV29-1; perhaps TRBD1 as D (6 bases). The V and J ends lost 6 bases and 2 bases respectively, with 16 bases between them. Germline assignment: CDR1 SQVTM and CDR2 ANQGSEA. The CDR3 consists of 14 residues. DNA for the CDR3: TGCAGCGTAGATACAGGGTCGCTTCAAGAGACCCAGTACTTC. Translated, it gives CSVDTGSLQETQYF.

This clonotype has just a few counts. The gene calls are TRBV20-1 and TRBJ2-3, with D maybe TRBD1 (5 bases). This CDR3 region has 11 residues. Germline values: CDR1 DFQATT, CDR2 SNEGSKA (reference sequence). The germline V and J ends were trimmed by 3 bases and 4 bases, with 5 bases remaining between them. CDR3 region: CSARTADTQYF. The CDR3 bases are TGCAGTGCTAGGACAGCAGATACGCAGTATTTT.

This clonotype occurred many times. This chain connects TRBV5-1 to TRBJ1-2; 8 nucleotides match TRBD1. The CDR3 is 14 amino acids. J was trimmed by 3 bases and V by 4 bases; bases with no gene match: 5. The V gene's germline CDR1 is SGHRS and CDR2 YFSETQ. The CDR3 region has the DNA TGCGCCAGCAGCACGATGACAGGGGACTATGGCTACACCTTC. Translated, it gives CASSTMTGDYGYTF.

This clonotype has more than one count but fewer than ten. The genes are TRBV28 and TRBJ1-4; tentative D call: TRBD1 (6 bases). Trimming stripped 2 bases from V and 8 bases from J, with 15 bases between. Germline V gene sequence: CDR1 MDHEN, CDR2 SYDVKM. The CDR3 has 15 amino acids. In DNA, the CDR3 is TGTGCCAGCAGTTTAATACAGGGAAGGGGAGAAAAACTGTTTTTT. This translates into CASSLIQGRGEKLFF.